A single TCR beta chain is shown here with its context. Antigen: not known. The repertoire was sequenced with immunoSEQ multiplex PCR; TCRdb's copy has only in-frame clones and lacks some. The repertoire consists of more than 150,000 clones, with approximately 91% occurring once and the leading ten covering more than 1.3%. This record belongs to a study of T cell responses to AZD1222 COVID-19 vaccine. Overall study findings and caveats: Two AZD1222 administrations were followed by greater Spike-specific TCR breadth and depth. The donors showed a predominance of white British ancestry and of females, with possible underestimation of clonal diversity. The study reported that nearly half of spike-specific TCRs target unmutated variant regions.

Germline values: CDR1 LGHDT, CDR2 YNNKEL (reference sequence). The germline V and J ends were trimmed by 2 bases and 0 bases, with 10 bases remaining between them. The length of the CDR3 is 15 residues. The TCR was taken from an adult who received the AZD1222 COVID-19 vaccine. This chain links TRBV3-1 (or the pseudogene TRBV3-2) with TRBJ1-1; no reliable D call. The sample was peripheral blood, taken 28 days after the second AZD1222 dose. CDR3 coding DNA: TGTGCCAGCAGCCAAAACACACTACTGAACACTGAAGCTTTCTTT. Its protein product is CASSQNTLLNTEAFF.